Below are 32 T cell receptor beta chains sequenced from a single sample in a study of tumor-infiltrating lymphocytes in primary liver carcinoma. A primer in the constant region served to generate TCR beta cDNA from 450 to 600 ng of total RNA. Slightly modified ARM-PCR with three nested multiplex PCR rounds yielded TCR beta libraries. The two initial PCR rounds, roughly 9 cycles each, used TRBV1-TRBV30 forward and C-beta reverse primers. From the multiplex PCR reads, TCRdb called clonotypes with MiXCR, one entry per CDR3 protein. The table lists about 26,000 distinct CDR3 sequences, 78% of them singletons, with around half in the top ten. From about 20-30 mg of unsorted bulk tissue, DNA and RNA were co-extracted together. Sequencing input: liver tumor tissue from sampling region 3. Subset given: tumor region T3, left-lateral pole. All receptors come from a man in his forties or fifties with primary liver carcinoma and hepatitis B virus infection.

Concerning this clonotype itself: One end of the junction is discordant with germline, which a read error may explain. The rearrangement joins TRBV6-6 to TRBJ2-4; 7 nucleotides agree with TRBD1. The CDR3 runs 16 residues. The V gene's germline CDR1 is MNHNY and CDR2 SVGAGI (reference sequence). The CDR3 nucleotides are TGTGCCAGCAGAGGACAGGTTGGATTAGCCAAAAACATTCAATACTTC. The encoded protein is CASRGQVGLAKNIQYF.

Worth noting for this clonotype: Lacking the conserved final phenylalanine or tryptophan, this CDR3 likely reflects a read error. The V and J genes are TRBV11-2 and TRBJ2-2, with 8 bases fitting TRBD2. Looked up from germline, CDR1 is SGHAT and CDR2 is FQNNGV. The CDR3 runs to 16 residues. With 1 base clipped from V and 5 bases from J, the junction kept 6 bases outside the gene matches. CDR3 protein: CASSLVALAGTGELFL. The CDR3 region has the DNA TGTGCCAGCAGCTTAGTGGCGTTAGCGGGAACCGGGGAGCTGTTTCTT.

Comment on this clonotype: At one end, the junction sequence differs from germline, possibly due to a read error. The V and J genes are TRBV4-3 and TRBJ2-7; possible D gene TRBD2, 5 bases. The V gene's germline CDR1 is LGHNA and CDR2 YSLEER. The CDR3 is 15 residues long. CDR3 sequence: CASNQELGGGYEQYF. The DNA of the CDR3 is TGCGCCAGCAACCAAGAACTTGGCGGAGGATACGAGCAGTATTTC.

Comment on this clonotype: The junction differs from germline at one of its ends, possibly a read error. The chain joins TRBV4-1 to TRBJ1-2, with 7 nucleotides matching TRBD1. The CDR3 contains 14 residues. CDR1 is MGHRA and CDR2 is YSYEKL in the germline V gene. CDR3 residues: CASSQGDSNHGYTF. The CDR3 DNA reads as TGCGCCAGTAGCCAAGGGGACAGTAACCATGGCTACACCTTT.

In the case of this clonotype: No conserved phenylalanine or tryptophan is present at the end of the CDR3, so a read error is the likely explanation. The chain links TRBV11-2 to TRBJ2-3, with D unresolved. The CDR3 is 12 residues long. The germline CDR1 and CDR2 sequences are SGHAT and FQNNGV. In nucleotides, the CDR3 is TGTACCAGCAGCGCTAGCACAGATACGCAGTATATT. It is translated as CTSSASTDTQYI.

This sequence joins TRBV7-8 and TRBJ1-2, with D maybe TRBD1 (5 bases). V was clipped by 5 bases and J by 12 bases, with 28 bases between them. Germline V lookup: CDR1 SGHVS, CDR2 FQNEAQ. The CDR3 is made up of 16 amino acids. The CDR3 protein is CASSLEVVQGRRGHTF. DNA of the CDR3: TGTGCCAGCAGCCTCGAAGTGGTGCAGGGTCGAAGAGGCCACACCTTC.

The chain joins TRBV11-2 to TRBJ2-1; tentatively, D is TRBD1 (6 bases). This CDR3 is 14 amino acids long. The germline gives CDR1 SGHAT, CDR2 FQNNGV. V was pared by 7 bases and J by 6 bases, with 16 bases between. The DNA of the CDR3 is TGTGCCAGCACCCAGTGGGGGCAGGGCAATGAGCAGTTCTTC. It encodes CASTQWGQGNEQFF.

About this clonotype itself: Mismatch with germline at one junction end may stem from a read error. V and J are TRBV5-5 and TRBJ2-1; TRBD2 might be the D (6 bases). Germline V lookup: CDR1 SGHKS, CDR2 YYEKEE (reference sequence). This CDR3 region has 16 residues. CDR3 coding DNA: TGTGCCAACATCAGGGATGGGGAGGACACCTACAATGCGCAGTCCTTC. It translates to CANIRDGEDTYNAQSF.

DNA of the CDR3: TGTGCCAGCAGTTTAGGAGAGGGGACCAGCTACGAGCAGTACTTC. Its translation: CASSLGEGTSYEQYF. This chain connects TRBV12-3 or TRBV12-4 to TRBJ2-7; the D call may be TRBD1 or TRBD2 (5 bases each). This CDR3 has 15 amino acids. The V end lost 1 base, the J end lost 3 bases, and 13 bases lay between the germline ends.

In the case of this clonotype: The junction does not match germline at one end; this may be a read error. The chain couples TRBV5-6 to TRBJ2-3; D possibly corresponds to TRBD2 (6 bases). The germline gives CDR1 SGHDT, CDR2 YYEEEE. This CDR3 has 13 amino acids. The CDR3 region is CTSSFGSADTQYF. DNA of the CDR3: TGTACCAGCAGCTTCGGGAGCGCAGATACGCAGTATTTT.

In the case of this clonotype: Germline is not matched at one junction end, which may reflect a read error. The CDR3 loop reads CASSKSIRAYEQFF. As DNA, the CDR3 is TGTGCCAGCAGTAAAAGTATCCGGGCCTATGAACAGTTCTTC. V usage is TRBV7-9 and J usage is TRBJ2-1; D ambiguous. The germline CDR1 and CDR2 sequences are SEHNR and FQNEAQ (reference sequence). This CDR3 region has 14 residues.

The chain employs TRBV10-3 and TRBJ1-1; TRBD1 is a possible D gene (5 bases). The CDR3 has 13 residues. Germline V gene sequence: CDR1 ENHRY, CDR2 SYGVKD. The V and J ends lost 8 bases and 4 bases respectively, with 14 bases between them. In nucleotides, the CDR3 is TGTGCCATCTGGCAGGGATTTGGCACTGAAGCTTTCTTT. Amino acids: CAIWQGFGTEAFF.

On this clonotype itself: A read error may account for a junction end that differs from germline. This sequence joins TRBV4-3 and TRBJ2-7; 8 bases map to TRBD2. The CDR3 has 16 residues. Germline CDR1 LGHNA, CDR2 YSLEER. CDR3 in DNA: TGCGCCACCAGCCCGGAACTAGCGGTCGCATCCTACGAGCAGAACTTC. Amino acids: CATSPELAVASYEQNF.

With respect to this clonotype: One junction end disagrees with the germline gene, perhaps due to a read error. CDR3 region: CASSRKPGLAGGPHEQCF. CDR3 bases: TGTGCCAGCAGTAGAAAACCGGGACTAGCGGGAGGGCCACATGAGCAGTGCTTC. The V call is TRBV4-2, the J call TRBJ2-7, with 16 bases that match TRBD2. Germline V gives CDR1 LGHNA, CDR2 YNFKEQ. The CDR3 contains 18 residues.

Comment on this clonotype: A junction end diverges from the germline sequence, so it may reflect a read error. The chain couples TRBV11-2 to TRBJ2-7; the match to TRBD2 covers 11 bases. Germline lookup yields CDR1 SGHAT and CDR2 FQNNGV. CDR3 length: 15 amino acids. CDR3 loop: CTSSLVAGGPYEQYF. DNA for the CDR3: TGTACCAGCAGCCTAGTAGCGGGAGGGCCATACGAGCAGTACTTC.

The rearrangement joins TRBV1 to TRBJ2-1; the D call of TRBD2 is as the table states it, not checked on the DNA. TRBV1 is assigned pseudogene status. The CDR3 consists of 16 residues. The CDR3 spells CISSQVASESYNEQFF. Here the CDR3 DNA reads TGTATCAGCAGCCAAGTGGCTAGCGAGTCCTACAATGAGCAGTTCTTC.

The rearrangement uses TRBV12-3 or TRBV12-4 and TRBJ2-7; D is undetermined. V was pared by 7 bases and J by 5 bases, with 12 bases between. The CDR3 consists of 12 residues. CDR3: CASTSGPHEQYF. The CDR3 bases are TGTGCCAGCACCTCAGGCCCCCACGAGCAGTACTTC.

The rearrangement joins TRBV5-4 to TRBJ2-1; D could derive from TRBD1 or TRBD2 (5 bases each). Trimming stripped 3 bases from V and 7 bases from J, with 20 bases between. The CDR3 runs 16 residues. CDR1 is SGHNT, CDR2 YYREEE, per germline (reference sequence). The CDR3 here is CASSSGPAGVYNEQFF. CDR3 DNA sequence: TGTGCCAGCAGCTCGGGACCAGCCGGAGTCTATAATGAGCAGTTCTTC. Using reference TRBV5-4 and TRBJ2-1 for the parts outside the CDR3, the full variable domain is ETGVTQSPTHLIKTRGQQVTLRCSSQSGHNTVSWYQQALGQGPQFIFQYYREEENGRGNFPPRFSGLQFPNYSSELNVNALELDDSALYLCASSSGPAGVYNEQFFGPGTRLTVL.

In regard to this clonotype: A junction end diverges from the germline sequence, so it may reflect a read error. V gene TRBV6-2 or TRBV6-3 combines with J gene TRBJ2-1; D uncertain. From germline, CDR1 is MNHEY and CDR2 SVGEGT. The CDR3 spans 12 residues. Here the CDR3 DNA reads TGTGCCAGCATCAAGACGGGTATGGAGCTGTTCTTC. Translating it yields CASIKTGMELFF.

Points on this clonotype: An end of the junction does not agree with germline; a read error may underlie this. The genes are TRBV7-9 and TRBJ2-7; D ambiguous. The CDR3 covers 12 residues. CDR1 and CDR2 (germline): SEHNR, FQNEAQ (reference sequence). This CDR3 reads CASSEQYYEQYF. CDR3 DNA sequence: TGTGCCAGCAGCGAACAGTACTACGAGCAGTATTTC. Complete variable domain (other parts from reference TRBV7-9 and TRBJ2-7): DTGVSQNPRHKITKRGQNVTFRCDPISEHNRLYWYRQTLGQGPEFLTYFQNEAQLEKSRLLSDRFSAERPKGSFSTLEIQRTEQGDSAMYLCASSEQYYEQYFGPGTRLTVT.

A few counts support this clonotype. One end of the junction is discordant with germline, which a read error may explain. The genes are TRBV6-6 and TRBJ1-1; D possibly corresponds to TRBD1 (6 bases). From germline, CDR1 is MNHNY and CDR2 SVGAGI (reference sequence). The CDR3 length is 14 residues. This CDR3 reads CASRNTGPNTEAIF. In nucleotides, the CDR3 is TGTGCCAGCCGAAACACAGGGCCGAACACTGAAGCTATCTTT.

Points on this clonotype: This is likely a read error, given that the CDR3 carries no conserved phenylalanine or tryptophan at its end. The V gene is TRBV4-2, the J gene TRBJ2-1; a possible D gene is TRBD1 (6 bases). The CDR3 is 15 amino acids. Germline CDR1 and CDR2: LGHNA and YNFKEQ. In DNA, the CDR3 is TGTGTCAGCAGCCAAGAGGACAGTAGCTACAATGAGCAGTTCTTG. Protein sequence: CVSSQEDSSYNEQFL.

Details on this clonotype: One end of the junction varies from germline; a read error may be responsible. V usage is TRBV12-3 or TRBV12-4 and J usage is TRBJ2-7, with unresolved D. This CDR3 has 16 amino acids. The CDR3 DNA sequence: TGTGTCAGCAGTTTAATAGGCTCCGATAGCTTCTACGAGCAGTATTTC. Residues: CVSSLIGSDSFYEQYF.

The chain recombines TRBV11-2 with TRBJ2-7, with D possibly TRBD2 on 6 matching bases. Germline-derived CDR1 and CDR2 are SGHAT and FQNNGV. The CDR3 has 13 residues. Trimming pared 5 bases from V and 7 bases from J, leaving 15 bases between. CDR3 loop: CASSLGGDSEQYF. Here the CDR3 DNA reads TGTGCCAGCAGCCTCGGAGGGGATAGTGAGCAGTACTTC.

J is TRBJ2-3 and V is TRBV29-1; D gene ambiguous. Deletions cut 0 bases from V and 6 bases from J, with 16 bases between. The CDR3 spans 15 residues. The germline V gene has CDR1 SQVTM and CDR2 ANQGSEA. CDR3 sequence reads: CSVEEWARNQDTQYF. CDR3 sequence (DNA): TGCAGCGTTGAAGAATGGGCTAGGAACCAGGATACGCAGTATTTT.

In its sample, this clonotype ranks as medium-sized (0.01 to 0.1%). The chain links TRBV5-5 to TRBJ2-3; the D gene is possibly TRBD2 (5 bases). This CDR3 spans 14 amino acids. CDR1 is SGHKS and CDR2 is YYEKEE in the germline V gene (reference sequence). Trimming shortened V by 0 bases and J by 2 bases, and 7 bases separated the two germline ends. Written as DNA, the CDR3 is TGTGCCAGCAGCTTGGGGACTTACACAGATACGCAGTATTTT. It is translated as CASSLGTYTDTQYF.

The sample holds one count of this clonotype. The germline gene is not matched at one end of the junction; a read error may be the cause. The gene calls are TRBV14 and TRBJ2-7; D possibly corresponds to TRBD2 (6 bases). The CDR3 is 17 amino acids. CDR1 and CDR2 from the germline V gene are SGHDN and FVKESK. The CDR3 nucleotides are TGTGTCAGCAGCCACGATAAAGCTAGCGTGACGACCTACGAGCAGTACTTC. Its protein is CVSSHDKASVTTYEQYF.

On this clonotype: A read error may account for a junction end that differs from germline. This chain connects TRBV11-2 to TRBJ2-2, with D tentatively TRBD1 (6 bases). The germline V gene encodes CDR1 SGHAT and CDR2 FQNNGV. This CDR3 has 14 residues. For the CDR3, the DNA is TGTGCCAGCAGCTTACAGAGGGGGACCGGGGAGCTGTTCTTT. This codes for CASSLQRGTGELFF.

By sample fraction, this clonotype is medium-sized. The DNA of the CDR3 is TGTGCCAGCAGCTTGGCCGCGGGGACAGGGAGGACTGAAGCTTTCTTT. Translated, it gives CASSLAAGTGRTEAFF. The chain couples TRBV5-5 to TRBJ1-1, with 9 bases that match TRBD1. J lost 5 bases, V lost 0 bases, and 8 bases had no gene match. The CDR3 is 16 residues long. Germline lookup yields CDR1 SGHKS and CDR2 YYEKEE (reference sequence). Supplemented by reference TRBV5-5 and TRBJ1-1, the full variable domain reads DAGVTQSPTHLIKTRGQQVTLRCSPISGHKSVSWYQQVLGQGPQFIFQYYEKEERGRGNFPDRFSARQFPNYSSELNVNALLLGDSALYLCASSLAAGTGRTEAFFGQGTRLTVV.

Remarks on this clonotype: One end of the junction does not line up with germline, which may come from a read error. The chain couples TRBV5-5 to TRBJ1-1, with D tentatively TRBD1 (5 bases). The V gene's germline CDR1 is SGHKS and CDR2 YYEKEE (reference sequence). CDR3 length equals 17 residues. The CDR3 protein is CARSLGDRSSLNTEAFF. CDR3 DNA: TGTGCCAGAAGTTTGGGGGACCGGTCCAGCTTGAACACTGAAGCCTTCTTT.

This clonotype was counted a few times. Given the absence of the conserved phenylalanine or tryptophan at the CDR3 end, a read error is likely. The chain joins TRBV5-6 to TRBJ2-7; D is uncertain. The CDR3 sequence is 13 residues long. The germline V gene encodes CDR1 SGHDT and CDR2 YYEEEE. This CDR3 reads CAGSLATGFWQYS. Written as DNA, the CDR3 is TGTGCCGGCAGCTTGGCAACCGGGTTTTGGCAGTACTCC.

As for this clonotype: The junction differs from germline at one of its ends, possibly a read error. The chain uses TRBV5-1 and TRBJ1-2, with D hard to call. Germline V gene sequence: CDR1 SGHRS, CDR2 YFSETQ. The CDR3 length is 13 residues. The CDR3 reads CASSSTNAIDYTF. CDR3 coding DNA: TGCGCCAGCAGTTCGACCAACGCTATCGATTACACTTTC.